This paragraph reports one T cell receptor beta chain. 60 Vbeta and 13 Jbeta primers were used in PCR. Generated by immunoSEQ multiplex PCR, the TCRdb table keeps only in-frame clones and is missing some. The profile shows some 210,000 clones, about 90% of them singletons. CDR3 size: 14 residues. The data derive from a study of cytomegalovirus exposure and HLA in healthy donors. Study context: There were 70 million to 95 million unique TCRs (from HLA-typed donors) in an early data release.

J is TRBJ2-1 and V is TRBV12-1; TRBD2 was called by the table and not checked on the DNA. TRBV12-1 is annotated as a pseudogene. Material: PBMCs. The sequence was obtained from a man aged 25-45 years in good health and CMV-seronegative. CDR3 bases: TGTGCCAGCAGCCCCCCGGACTTTTACAATGAGCAGTTCTTC. Protein sequence: CASSPPDFYNEQFF.